Each of the 9 T cell receptor beta chains below was sequenced from the same sample in a study of beta chain features in type 1 diabetes. The entirety of the isolated RNA underwent reverse transcription, so expressed TCRB transcripts were sequenced. Using immunoSEQ multiplex PCR, the repertoire was profiled, and TCRdb retains in-frame clones only, with some absent. The profile shows 450,000 or so clones, about an eighth of them singletons. The sample was naive CD4+ T cells from blood. These receptors were obtained from a woman younger than 30 in good health.

This clone was observed a handful of times. The chain combines TRBV2 with TRBJ2-5, with D tentatively TRBD1 (6 bases). This CDR3 is built from 14 residues. The germline CDR1 and CDR2 sequences are SNHLY and FYNNEI. V dropped 7 bases and J dropped 5 bases, with 17 bases sitting between them. The CDR3 DNA follows: TGTGCCAGCACCTCACAGGGATGGAGGGAGACCCAGTACTTC. Residues: CASTSQGWRETQYF. The full variable domain, in which reference TRBV2 and TRBJ2-5 provide the parts outside the CDR3, is EPEVTQTPSHQVTQMGQEVILRCVPISNHLYFYWYRQILGQKVEFLVSFYNNEISEKSEIFDDQFSVERPDGSNFTLKIRSTKLEDSAMYFCASTSQGWRETQYFGPGTRLLVL.

This clone was detected only a few times. This chain connects TRBV4-1 to TRBJ1-1, with 12 bases aligning to TRBD1. Germline CDR1 and CDR2: MGHRA and YSYEKL. V lost 5 bases to trimming and J lost 6 bases; unmatched junction nucleotides: 4. The CDR3 runs 14 residues. CDR3 sequence reads: CASSGTGGLAEAFF. The CDR3 DNA reads as TGCGCCAGCAGCGGGACAGGGGGCCTCGCTGAAGCTTTCTTT.

This clone was seen only a few times. The chain combines TRBV5-1 with TRBJ2-7, with TRBD1 matching 7 bases. The trim removed 4 bases at V and 0 bases at J, leaving 7 bases unmatched. The CDR3 sequence is 15 residues long. Germline values: CDR1 SGHRS, CDR2 YFSETQ. This chain's CDR3 is CASSAGTVSSYEQYV. The CDR3, as DNA: TGCGCCAGCAGCGCCGGGACAGTGAGCTCCTACGAGCAGTACGTC.

The V gene is TRBV15, the J gene TRBJ2-1, with D maybe TRBD1 (8 bases). Germline CDR1 reads LNHNV; CDR2 reads YYDKDF (reference sequence). The length of the CDR3 is 17 residues. The ends were cut back, 3 bases at V and 9 bases at J, with 24 bases in the middle. CDR3 loop: CATSSLVGQGGVGEQFF. CDR3 DNA sequence: TGTGCCACCAGCAGCCTAGTCGGACAGGGAGGGGTTGGTGAGCAGTTCTTC.

The genes are TRBV19 and TRBJ2-7; D uncertain. Germline V gene sequence: CDR1 LNHDA, CDR2 SQIVND (reference sequence). The CDR3 is made up of 14 amino acids. V lost 5 bases and J lost 2, with 13 bases in between. Written as DNA, the CDR3 is TGTGCCAGTAGTTCTTTAGCTCCCCCCTACGAGCAGTACTTC. Translated, it gives CASSSLAPPYEQYF.

This clone was picked up many times. This chain links TRBV13 with TRBJ2-7; 7 bases align to TRBD1. Germline CDR1 and CDR2: PRHDT and FYEKMQ (reference sequence). The V segment lost 6 bases and the J segment 2 bases; nucleotides outside the gene matches: 13. CDR3 length: 16 amino acids. CDR3 bases: TGTGCCAGCAGTAGTACCCGACAGGGCCGAACCTACGAGCAGTACTTC. This codes for CASSSTRQGRTYEQYF. The full variable domain, with the rest looked up from reference TRBV13 and TRBJ2-7, is AAGVIQSPRHLIKEKRETATLKCYPIPRHDTVYWYQQGPGQDPQFLISFYEKMQSDKGSIPDRFSAQQFSDYHSELNMSSLELGDSALYFCASSSTRQGRTYEQYFGPGTRLTVT.

This clone was counted many times. CDR3 sequence reads: CASSLPASSTDTQYF. The CDR3 DNA reads as TGTGCCAGCAGCCTGCCAGCGTCGAGCACAGATACGCAGTATTTT. V usage is TRBV14 and J usage is TRBJ2-3; D ambiguous. The V end was cut by 4 bases, the J end by 0 bases, with 11 bases between. CDR1 and CDR2 (germline): SGHDN, FVKESK. The length of the CDR3 is 15 residues.

This clone was seen only a few times. Here the CDR3 DNA reads TGTGCCAGCAGCTTAAGGGTCTGGGCGGGGCAGGAGACCCAGTACTTC. Translated: CASSLRVWAGQETQYF. The gene calls are TRBV7-2 and TRBJ2-5, with D maybe TRBD2 (6 bases). The V gene lost 2 bases and the J gene lost 5 bases, with 18 bases spanning the gap. The CDR3 spans 16 residues. Germline V gene sequence: CDR1 SGHTA, CDR2 FQGNSA.

V gene TRBV29-1 combines with J gene TRBJ2-7; D not certain. CDR3 length: 13 residues. CDR1 and CDR2 (germline): SQVTM, ANQGSEA. Trimming pared 7 bases from V and 0 bases from J, leaving 13 bases between. Written as DNA, the CDR3 is TGCAGCGCTGCTCGGACGCTCTCCTACGAGCAGTACTTC. Protein product: CSAARTLSYEQYF.